This T cell receptor (beta chain) was obtained from a study of technical replicates of blood from several donors. Clones were read by immunoSEQ multiplex PCR, and TCRdb kept only the in-frame ones, dropping some. Of about 88,000 clones listed, about nine tenths are singletons. Germline trimming cut 6 bases from V and 3 bases from J; bases unmatched to any gene: 7. Germline CDR1 reads MDHEN; CDR2 reads SYDVKM. The CDR3 is 16 amino acids. The sample comprised T cells isolated from PBMCs. The chain links TRBV28 to TRBJ2-1; 11 nucleotides agree with TRBD2. The receptor's source is a human donor in good health. The CDR3 region has the DNA TGTGCCAGCAGAGCCCTAGCGGGAGGTCACTACAATGAGCAGTTCTTC. Translation: CASRALAGGHYNEQFF.